The 10 T cell receptor beta chains in this list originate from one sample, sequenced in a study of lung T cells in sarcoidosis with Löfgren's syndrome. TCRdb redid the calling of the reads with MiXCR, one entry per CDR3 protein. Of several thousand distinct CDR3 sequences in the sample, under 25% were seen once. The sample comprised CD4+ T cells from bronchoalveolar lavage fluid. These receptors originate from a human donor with sarcoidosis (Löfgren's syndrome or another form), or a control subject (not recorded which).

Note on this clonotype: This could be a read error, since a much larger clone is one nucleotide away. V gene TRBV7-9 combines with J gene TRBJ2-7, with D tentatively TRBD2 (6 bases). There are 13 residues in the CDR3. CDR1 is SEHNR, CDR2 FQNEAQ, per germline (reference sequence). The V gene lost 4 bases and the J gene lost 4 bases, with 11 bases spanning the gap. The CDR3 loop reads CASSSGLSYEQYF. The CDR3 DNA reads as TGTGCCAGCAGCTCGGGACTTTCTTACGAGCAGTACTTC.

As to this clonotype: A much larger clone differs from this one at a single base, so this may be a read error. The chain has TRBV5-1 and TRBJ2-1; possible D gene TRBD2, 6 bases. V lost 6 bases to trimming and J lost 2 bases, with 12 bases between them. CDR1 is SGHRS and CDR2 is YFSETQ in the germline V gene. The CDR3 totals 14 residues. The CDR3 sequence is CASIPGGAYNEQFF. The DNA for the CDR3 is TGCGCCAGCATCCCCGGGGGTGCCTACAATGAGCAGTTCTTC.

This clonotype is medium-sized by share. The chain links TRBV28 to TRBJ1-2; D is undetermined. V lost 7 bases and J 2 bases, leaving 11 bases between the germline ends. CDR3 length equals 13 residues. Germline V gives CDR1 MDHEN, CDR2 SYDVKM. DNA for the CDR3: TGTGCCAGCACCTGGGGTCCCAACTATGGCTACACCTTC. Its translation is CASTWGPNYGYTF.

This clonotype showed up many times. The junction and the germline gene differ at one end; a read error may be behind it. V usage is TRBV7-9 and J usage is TRBJ2-7; D possibly matches TRBD1 or TRBD2 (5 bases each). CDR1 and CDR2 from the germline V gene are SEHNR and FQNEAQ (reference sequence). The length of the CDR3 is 16 residues. The CDR3 bases are TGTGCCAGCAGCCAGCTAGGGCCCCCGAGGGGTGCCAACCATCCATTC. It encodes CASSQLGPPRGANHPF.

The chain is built from TRBV6-1 and TRBJ2-1; D might be TRBD1 or TRBD2, each matching 5 bases. Germline-derived CDR1 and CDR2 are MNHNS and SASEGT. The V end lost 5 bases, the J end lost 5 bases, and 22 bases lay between the germline ends. This CDR3 is built from 17 residues. DNA for the CDR3: TGTGCCAGCAGTTATTGGTCAGGGCAGCTGGGACACAATGAGCAGTTCTTC. Translation gives CASSYWSGQLGHNEQFF.

In the case of this clonotype: This could be a read error, since a much larger clone is one nucleotide away. The V and J genes are TRBV7-2 and TRBJ2-3; D gene unclear. Germline V gene sequence: CDR1 SGHTA, CDR2 FQGNSA. The CDR3 extends over 13 amino acids. V was shortened by 2 bases and J by 4 bases, with 7 bases between the two germline ends. This CDR3 reads CASSLSRPDTQYF. The CDR3 coding sequence is TGTGCCAGCAGCTTATCTAGGCCAGATACGCAGTATTTT.

This clonotype was counted many times. The chain links TRBV20-1 to TRBJ2-3; no firm D call. Trimming took off 6 bases at V and 8 bases at J, with 24 bases between the two ends. CDR3 size: 15 residues. The germline V gene has CDR1 DFQATT and CDR2 SNEGSKA (reference sequence). CDR3 DNA: TGCAGTGCCCTAACCTCTGACGGCAGCTTGGGTACGCAGTATTTT. Its protein product is CSALTSDGSLGTQYF.

A remark on this clonotype: This may stem from a read error, because a much larger clone lies one nucleotide away. The V gene is TRBV6-1, the J gene TRBJ2-5; TRBD1 matches 8 bases. The germline V gene encodes CDR1 MNHNS and CDR2 SASEGT. Trimming cost V 7 bases and J 3 bases; bases outside gene matches: 7. CDR3 length equals 14 residues. As DNA, the CDR3 is TGTGCCAGCATAGGCAGGGGGCTGGAAGAGACCCAGTACTTC. This encodes CASIGRGLEETQYF.

This clonotype turned up a few times. The chain employs TRBV20-1 and TRBJ1-2; maybe TRBD1 (5 bases). The CDR3 sequence is 12 residues long. V lost 0 bases and J 11 bases, leaving 13 bases between the germline ends. From germline, CDR1 is DFQATT and CDR2 SNEGSKA (reference sequence). The CDR3 region has the DNA TGCAGTGCTAGAGAACCGGGCAGGGATTACACCTTC. Translated: CSAREPGRDYTF.

This clonotype appeared many times. The junction departs from germline at one end; a sequencing error may be responsible. The chain has TRBV20-1 and TRBJ2-7; 12 positions agree with TRBD2. The CDR3 sequence is 14 residues long. The germline V gene encodes CDR1 DFQATT and CDR2 SNEGSKA (reference sequence). CDR3: CSARELAGGLRSQF. Here the CDR3 DNA reads TGCAGTGCTAGGGAACTAGCGGGGGGTCTGAGATCACAGTTC.